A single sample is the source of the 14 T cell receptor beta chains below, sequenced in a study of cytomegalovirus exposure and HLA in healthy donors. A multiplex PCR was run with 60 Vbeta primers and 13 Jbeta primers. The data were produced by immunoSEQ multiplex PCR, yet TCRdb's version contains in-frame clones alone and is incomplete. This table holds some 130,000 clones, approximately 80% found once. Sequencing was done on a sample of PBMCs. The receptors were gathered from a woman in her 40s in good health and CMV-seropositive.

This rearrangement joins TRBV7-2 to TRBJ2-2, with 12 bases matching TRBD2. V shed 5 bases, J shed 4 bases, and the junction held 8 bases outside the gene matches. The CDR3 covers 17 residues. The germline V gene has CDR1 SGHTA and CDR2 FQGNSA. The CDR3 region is CASSPGRTSGVTGELFF. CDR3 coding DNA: TGTGCCAGCAGCCCTGGGAGGACTAGCGGGGTCACCGGGGAGCTGTTTTTT.

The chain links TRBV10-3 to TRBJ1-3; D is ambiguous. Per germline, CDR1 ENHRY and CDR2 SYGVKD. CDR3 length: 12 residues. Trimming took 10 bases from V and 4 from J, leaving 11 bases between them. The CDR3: CATGAEGNTIYF. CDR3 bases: TGTGCCACCGGAGCTGAGGGAAACACCATATATTTT.

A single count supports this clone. The CDR3 sequence is CAISELEIGANQPQHF. CDR3 DNA: TGTGCCATCAGTGAACTGGAGATAGGGGCCAATCAGCCCCAGCATTTT. J is TRBJ1-5 and V is TRBV10-3; possibly TRBD1 for D (5 bases). V was shortened by 3 bases and J by 3 bases, with 15 bases between the two germline ends. Germline CDR1 is ENHRY and CDR2 is SYGVKD. The CDR3 spans 16 residues.

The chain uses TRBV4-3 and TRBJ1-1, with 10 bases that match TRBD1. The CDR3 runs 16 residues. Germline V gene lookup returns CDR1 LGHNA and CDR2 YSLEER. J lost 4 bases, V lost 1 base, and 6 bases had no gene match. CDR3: CASSQAGTGVGTEAFF. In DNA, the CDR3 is TGCGCCAGCAGCCAAGCCGGGACAGGGGTCGGCACTGAAGCTTTCTTT.

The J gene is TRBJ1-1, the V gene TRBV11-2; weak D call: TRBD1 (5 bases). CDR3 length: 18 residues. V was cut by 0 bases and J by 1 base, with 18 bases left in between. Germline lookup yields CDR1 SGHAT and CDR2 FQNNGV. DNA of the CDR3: TGTGCCAGCAGCTTAGATACTGGTACAGGACTAAGGAACACTGAAGCTTTCTTT. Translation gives CASSLDTGTGLRNTEAFF.

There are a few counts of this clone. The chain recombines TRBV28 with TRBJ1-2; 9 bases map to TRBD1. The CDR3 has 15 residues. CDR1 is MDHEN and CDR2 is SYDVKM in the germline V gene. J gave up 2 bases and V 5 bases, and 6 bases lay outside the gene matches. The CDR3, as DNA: TGTGCCAGCAGTCCTCGGGACAGGGTAAACTATGGCTACACCTTC. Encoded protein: CASSPRDRVNYGYTF.

CDR3 DNA sequence: TGTGCCAGTAGACCACGGGGGGGAGACTTCTATGGCTACACCTTC. Protein product: CASRPRGGDFYGYTF. This chain connects TRBV19 to TRBJ1-2, with a weak D call TRBD1 (5 bases). Between the trimmed V and J ends, which lost 6 bases and 4 bases, there was a span of 18 bases. Per germline, CDR1 LNHDA and CDR2 SQIVND (reference sequence). This CDR3 region has 15 residues.

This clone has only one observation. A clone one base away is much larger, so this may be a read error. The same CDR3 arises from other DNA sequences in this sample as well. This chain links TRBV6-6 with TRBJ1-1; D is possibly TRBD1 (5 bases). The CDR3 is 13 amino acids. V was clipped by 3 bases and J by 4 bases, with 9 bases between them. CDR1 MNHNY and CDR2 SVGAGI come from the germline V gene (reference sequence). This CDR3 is CASSYQGSTEAFF. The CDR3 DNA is TGTGCCAGCAGTTATCAGGGTTCCACTGAAGCTTTCTTT.

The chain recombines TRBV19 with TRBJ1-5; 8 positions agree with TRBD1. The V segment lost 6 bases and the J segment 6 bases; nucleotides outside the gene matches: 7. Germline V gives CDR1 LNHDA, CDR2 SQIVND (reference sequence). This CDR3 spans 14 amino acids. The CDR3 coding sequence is TGTGCCAGTAGAATACAGGGGGTAATTCAGCCCCAGCATTTT. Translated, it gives CASRIQGVIQPQHF. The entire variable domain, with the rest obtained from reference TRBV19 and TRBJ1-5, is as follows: DGGITQSPKYLFRKEGQNVTLSCEQNLNHDAMYWYRQDPGQGLRLIYYSQIVNDFQKGDIAEGYSVSREKKESFPLTVTSAQKNPTAFYLCASRIQGVIQPQHFGDGTRLSIL.

As DNA, the CDR3 is TGTGCCAGCATGGGGCAGGGCGAGGAAAAACTGTTTTTT. Translating gives CASMGQGEEKLFF. This sequence joins TRBV7-9 and TRBJ1-4, with D perhaps matching TRBD1 (5 bases). Deletions cut 7 bases from V and 8 bases from J, with 14 bases between. In germline, CDR1 is SEHNR, CDR2 FQNEAQ (reference sequence). The CDR3 covers 13 residues.

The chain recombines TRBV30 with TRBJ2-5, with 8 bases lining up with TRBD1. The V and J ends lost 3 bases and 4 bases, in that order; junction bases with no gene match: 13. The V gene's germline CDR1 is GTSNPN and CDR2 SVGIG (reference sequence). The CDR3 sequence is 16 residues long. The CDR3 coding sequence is TGTGCCTGGAGCGCGAACAGGGGGAGGATGCGAGAGACCCAGTACTTC. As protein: CAWSANRGRMRETQYF. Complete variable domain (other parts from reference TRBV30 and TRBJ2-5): SQTIHQWPATLVQPVGSPLSLECTVEGTSNPNLYWYRQAAGRGLQLLFYSVGIGQISSEVPQNLSASRPQDRQFILSSKKLLLSDSGFYLCAWSANRGRMRETQYFGPGTRLLVL.

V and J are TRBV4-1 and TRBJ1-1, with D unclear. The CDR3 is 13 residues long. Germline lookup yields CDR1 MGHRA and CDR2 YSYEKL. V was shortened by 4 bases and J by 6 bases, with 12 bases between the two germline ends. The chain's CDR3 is CASSPPLTAEAFF. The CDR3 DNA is TGCGCCAGCAGCCCCCCCCTTACGGCTGAAGCTTTCTTT.

CDR3 sequence reads: CASRAGTANTEAFF. In nucleotides, the CDR3 is TGCGCCAGCAGAGCCGGGACAGCGAACACTGAAGCTTTCTTT. This chain uses TRBV10-2 with TRBJ1-1; TRBD1 matches 7 bases. V lost 6 bases to trimming and J lost 1 base; unmatched junction nucleotides: 5. The CDR3 covers 14 residues. Germline V gene data show CDR1 as WSHSY and CDR2 as SAAADI.

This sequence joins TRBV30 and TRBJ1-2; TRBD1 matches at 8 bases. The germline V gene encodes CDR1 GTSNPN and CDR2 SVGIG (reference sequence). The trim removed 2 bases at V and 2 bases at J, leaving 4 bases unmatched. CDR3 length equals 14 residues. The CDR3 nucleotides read TGTGCCTGGAGTAGTAGACAGGGGAACTATGGCTACACCTTC. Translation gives CAWSSRQGNYGYTF. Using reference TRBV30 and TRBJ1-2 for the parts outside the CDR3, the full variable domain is SQTIHQWPATLVQPVGSPLSLECTVEGTSNPNLYWYRQAAGRGLQLLFYSVGIGQISSEVPQNLSASRPQDRQFILSSKKLLLSDSGFYLCAWSSRQGNYGYTFGSGTRLTVV.